Each of the 31 T cell receptor beta chains below was sequenced from the same sample in a study of blood T cell repertoires in COVID-19 (TCRdb year 2020). Library construction relied on the immunoSEQ multiplex PCR assay. TCRdb provides this immuneACCESS table in a form limited to in-frame rearrangements. Some clones are lacking; in checked studies, under half of them reflect an unresolved V gene, and why the rest are absent is not known. The sample table shows 150,000 to 200,000 clones, and about 86% are seen once. Together, the top ten hold roughly 3.3% of the sample. Sequenced input: peripheral blood. The receptors were sampled from a man aged 18 to 29 with active or convalescent COVID-19.

The rearrangement links TRBV18 to TRBJ2-7; possibly TRBD1 for D (5 bases). This CDR3 has 12 amino acids. Germline loops: CDR1 KGHSH, CDR2 LQKENI. V was shortened by 2 bases and J by 6 bases, with 8 bases between the two germline ends. In nucleotides, the CDR3 is TGTGCCAGCTCACCAGCAGGGTTCGAGCAGTACTTC. This gives the protein CASSPAGFEQYF.

The chain is built from TRBV2 and TRBJ2-7; 9 nucleotides match TRBD2. This CDR3 is built from 14 residues. Germline CDR1 reads SNHLY; CDR2 reads FYNNEI. The V segment lost 5 bases and the J segment 0 bases; nucleotides outside the gene matches: 2. The CDR3, as DNA: TGTGCCAGCAGTCCTAGCGGGAACTCCTACGAGCAGTACTTC. Translated: CASSPSGNSYEQYF.

The rearrangement uses TRBV30 and TRBJ2-1, with TRBD2 matching 8 bases. The CDR3 is 15 residues long. Trimming at V came to 4 bases and at J to 7 bases, leaving 12 bases not matched to a gene. Germline CDR1 and CDR2: GTSNPN and SVGIG (reference sequence). The CDR3 loop reads CAWNSELGLGNEQFF. DNA for the CDR3: TGTGCCTGGAACTCAGAACTGGGACTAGGGAATGAGCAGTTCTTC.

This clone appeared a single time. The J gene is TRBJ2-7, the V gene TRBV5-6; D is uncertain. CDR1 is SGHDT and CDR2 is YYEEEE in the germline V gene. The CDR3 totals 13 residues. With 5 bases removed from V and 1 base from J, the gap between germline ends came to 10 bases. The CDR3: CASSPGRSYEQYF. The CDR3 DNA reads TGTGCCAGCAGTCCGGGTAGATCCTACGAGCAGTACTTC.

The DNA for the CDR3 is TGTGCCAGCAGCTTAAGTCCCAGGGCGGATTCACCCCTCCACTTT. Translating gives CASSLSPRADSPLHF. This chain links TRBV5-6 with TRBJ1-6; possible D gene TRBD1, 5 bases. V shed 2 bases and J shed 8 bases, with 14 bases lying between them. This CDR3 is 15 amino acids long. Germline-derived CDR1 and CDR2 are SGHDT and YYEEEE. The full variable domain, with the rest looked up from reference TRBV5-6 and TRBJ1-6, is DAGVTQSPTHLIKTRGQQVTLRCSPKSGHDTVSWYQQALGQGPQFIFQYYEEEERQRGNFPDRFSGHQFPNYSSELNVNALLLGDSALYLCASSLSPRADSPLHFGNGTRLTVT.

The chain has TRBV10-3 and TRBJ1-1; tentative D call: TRBD1 (5 bases). V was cut by 0 bases and J by 1 base, with 9 bases left in between. The CDR3 extends over 15 amino acids. Germline V gives CDR1 ENHRY, CDR2 SYGVKD. The CDR3 DNA sequence: TGTGCCATCAGTGAGTCGGGGACTCAGAACACTGAAGCTTTCTTT. Amino acid sequence: CAISESGTQNTEAFF.

The CDR3 nucleotides read TGTGCCAGCAGTTACTCCCCAGGGGTCGACTATGGCTACACCTTC. This gives the protein CASSYSPGVDYGYTF. The J gene is TRBJ1-2, the V gene TRBV6-6; TRBD1 is a possible D gene (6 bases). The CDR3 extends over 15 amino acids. V was clipped by 0 bases and J by 3 bases, with 11 bases between them. Germline CDR1 MNHNY, CDR2 SVGAGI (reference sequence).

This clone was picked up one time. The rearrangement uses TRBV19 and TRBJ2-2; D might be TRBD2 (7 bases). CDR1 is LNHDA, CDR2 SQIVND, per germline (reference sequence). V was clipped by 5 bases and J by 5 bases, with 18 bases between them. This CDR3 contains 16 residues. This chain's CDR3 is CASSGRGGSETGELFF. The DNA of the CDR3 is TGTGCCAGTAGTGGTAGGGGGGGATCGGAGACCGGGGAGCTGTTTTTT.

The chain employs TRBV6-5 and TRBJ1-6; 7 nucleotides match TRBD1. Germline lookup yields CDR1 MNHEY and CDR2 SVGAGI. The J segment lost 11 bases and the V segment lost 8 bases, leaving 9 bases of the junction unmatched. CDR3 size: 13 residues. The CDR3 DNA reads as TGTGCCAGCCTACGAGGCCAGGGGGCACCCCTCCACTTT. It encodes CASLRGQGAPLHF.

The chain is built from TRBV4-3 and TRBJ1-6, with 8 bases lining up with TRBD1. V was pared by 0 bases and J by 8 bases, with 12 bases of the junction left unmatched. The CDR3 runs 18 residues. CDR1 is LGHNA and CDR2 is YSLEER in the germline V gene. The CDR3 spells CASSQDAQGAGWDSPLHF. CDR3 nucleotide sequence: TGCGCCAGCAGCCAAGATGCCCAGGGGGCGGGTTGGGATTCACCCCTCCACTTT.

V usage is TRBV13 and J usage is TRBJ2-3; TRBD2 aligns across 7 bases. V was pared by 4 bases and J by 4 bases, with 11 bases of the junction left unmatched. The CDR3 is made up of 16 amino acids. The V gene's germline CDR1 is PRHDT and CDR2 FYEKMQ (reference sequence). CDR3 in amino acids: CASSSLAGEVADTQYF. The CDR3 region has the DNA TGTGCCAGCAGCTCCTTGGCGGGAGAGGTGGCAGATACGCAGTATTTT.

This clone was seen only a few times. J is TRBJ1-4 and V is TRBV4-2; no firm D call. Per germline, CDR1 LGHNA and CDR2 YNFKEQ. The V end lost 1 base, the J end lost 0 bases, and 6 bases lay between the germline ends. The CDR3 consists of 15 residues. The chain's CDR3 is CASSQGAATNEKLFF. The DNA of the CDR3 is TGTGCCAGCAGCCAAGGGGCAGCAACTAATGAAAAACTGTTTTTT.

The chain links TRBV9 to TRBJ2-5; TRBD2 matches 10 bases. CDR1 is SGDLS and CDR2 is YYNGEE in the germline V gene. Trimming cost V 4 bases and J 4 bases; bases outside gene matches: 10. CDR3 length: 16 amino acids. The chain's CDR3 is CASSRAGGPTGETQYF. In nucleotides, the CDR3 is TGTGCCAGCAGCAGAGCGGGGGGGCCTACCGGAGAGACCCAGTACTTC.

The chain couples TRBV10-3 to TRBJ1-2; 10 bases are shared with TRBD1. The CDR3 totals 13 residues. In germline, CDR1 is ENHRY, CDR2 SYGVKD. Losses at the gene ends were 8 bases for V and 8 bases for J; bases not matched to a gene: 8. CDR3 protein: CAILLTGGEGYTF. The CDR3, as DNA: TGTGCCATCCTACTGACAGGGGGCGAGGGCTACACCTTC.

There are a few counts of this clone. The chain has TRBV28 and TRBJ1-2; 7 bases agree with TRBD1. The length of the CDR3 is 14 residues. Germline V gives CDR1 MDHEN, CDR2 SYDVKM. Trimming at V came to 6 bases and at J to 2 bases, leaving 6 bases not matched to a gene. The CDR3 protein is CASRGGQMNYGYTF. CDR3 in DNA: TGTGCCAGCAGGGGGGGACAGATGAACTATGGCTACACCTTC.

The V call is TRBV4-1, the J call TRBJ2-5, with 9 bases fitting TRBD1. The J segment lost 0 bases and the V segment lost 8 bases, leaving 10 bases of the junction unmatched. The CDR3 is 16 residues long. Per the germline V gene, CDR1 is MGHRA and CDR2 is YSYEKL. The CDR3 sequence: CASGDRGLGYQETQYF. CDR3 in DNA: TGCGCCAGCGGCGACAGGGGGTTAGGGTACCAAGAGACCCAGTACTTC.

The chain employs TRBV7-6 and TRBJ1-4; 8 positions agree with TRBD1. The length of the CDR3 is 16 residues. Per the germline V gene, CDR1 is SGHVS and CDR2 is FNYEAQ. V lost 4 bases, J lost 6 bases, and 10 bases stayed unmatched. CDR3 sequence reads: CASSSPPGQADEKLFF. The CDR3 bases are TGTGCCAGCAGCTCCCCGCCGGGACAGGCGGATGAAAAACTGTTTTTT.

The V call is TRBV21-1, the J call TRBJ2-7; the D call of TRBD1 is as the table states it, not checked on the DNA. TRBV21-1 is assigned pseudogene status. The CDR3 loop spans 15 amino acids. The CDR3 is CASSQGLTGWEEQYV. CDR3 coding DNA: TGTGCCAGCAGCCAAGGACTGACAGGTTGGGAGGAGCAGTACGTC.

The genes are TRBV19 and TRBJ1-2; D unclear. Trimming pared 7 bases from V and 1 base from J, leaving 10 bases between. The CDR3 spans 13 residues. CDR1 and CDR2 (germline): LNHDA, SQIVND (reference sequence). The DNA of the CDR3 is TGTGCCAGTACCTACACAGTTAACTATGGCTACACCTTC. Its translation is CASTYTVNYGYTF.

The chain combines TRBV11-2 with TRBJ2-1; 9 positions match TRBD2. The CDR3 contains 15 residues. CDR1 and CDR2 (germline): SGHAT, FQNNGV. The junction had 8 bases not matched to a gene; V was cut back by 4 bases and J by 7 bases. CDR3 coding DNA: TGTGCCAGCAGCTCCTGGCTAGCGGGGCTAAATGAGCAGTTCTTC. It encodes CASSSWLAGLNEQFF.

CDR3 in amino acids: CASSLPPTGSYEQYF. As DNA, the CDR3 is TGTGCCAGCAGCTTACCCCCAACCGGGTCCTACGAGCAGTACTTC. This sequence joins TRBV7-9 and TRBJ2-7, with unresolved D. Germline CDR1 reads SEHNR; CDR2 reads FQNEAQ (reference sequence). Trimming pared 2 bases from V and 1 base from J, leaving 12 bases between. The CDR3 covers 15 residues.

CDR3 coding DNA: TGTGCCACCAGTGGTAGACAAGGCGATGGCTACACCTTC. Translation gives CATSGRQGDGYTF. The V gene is TRBV24-1, the J gene TRBJ1-2; D is uncertain. This CDR3 has 13 amino acids. The germline V and J ends were trimmed by 5 bases and 6 bases, with 12 bases remaining between them. The V gene's germline CDR1 is KGHDR and CDR2 SFDVKD.

The chain recombines TRBV6-6 with TRBJ1-2; 11 bases are a match to TRBD1. The CDR3 length is 16 residues. V dropped 5 bases and J dropped 5; count of bases not matched to a gene: 10. Germline V gives CDR1 MNHNY, CDR2 SVGAGI (reference sequence). CDR3 in amino acids: CASSAQPGQGEYGYTF. The CDR3 region has the DNA TGTGCCAGCAGTGCGCAACCGGGACAGGGGGAGTATGGCTACACCTTC.

The chain couples TRBV2 to TRBJ1-2; D perhaps matches TRBD1 (5 bases). Between the trimmed V and J ends, which lost 2 bases and 7 bases, there was a span of 17 bases. The CDR3 is 15 amino acids. Per germline, CDR1 SNHLY and CDR2 FYNNEI. The CDR3 protein is CASSEPTAIKGGYTF. In DNA form, the CDR3 reads TGTGCCAGCAGTGAACCGACAGCGATCAAGGGTGGCTACACCTTC.

The rearrangement joins TRBV28 to TRBJ2-5; D gene uncertain. CDR1 is MDHEN and CDR2 is SYDVKM in the germline V gene. Trimming took off 5 bases at V and 1 base at J, with 14 bases between the two ends. CDR3 size: 15 residues. CDR3 in DNA: TGTGCCAGCAGTCCTTCTGGCCGAGGCCAAGAGACCCAGTACTTC. Protein sequence: CASSPSGRGQETQYF. Full variable domain (outside the CDR3, taken from reference TRBV28 and TRBJ2-5): DVKVTQSSRYLVKRTGEKVFLECVQDMDHENMFWYRQDPGLGLRLIYFSYDVKMKEKGDIPEGYSVSREKKERFSLILESASTNQTSMYLCASSPSGRGQETQYFGPGTRLLVL.

The CDR3 reads CASSVAGNGNNEQFF. DNA for the CDR3: TGTGCCAGCAGCGTAGCGGGAAATGGCAACAATGAGCAGTTCTTC. This chain connects TRBV9 to TRBJ2-1; tentatively, D is TRBD2 (5 bases). This CDR3 has 15 residues. The V end lost 0 bases, the J end lost 5 bases, and 12 bases lay between the germline ends. Germline V gene data show CDR1 as SGDLS and CDR2 as YYNGEE.

The chain carries TRBV5-4 and TRBJ1-6; 7 bases are a match to TRBD1. J was trimmed by 12 bases and V by 0 bases; bases with no gene match: 9. Per germline, CDR1 SGHNT and CDR2 YYREEE (reference sequence). This CDR3 has 15 residues. The CDR3 here is CASSLGDRGQEPLHF. CDR3 sequence (DNA): TGTGCCAGCAGCTTGGGGGACAGAGGGCAAGAACCCCTCCACTTT.

The rearrangement links TRBV27 to TRBJ1-3; the D gene is possibly TRBD1 (6 bases). Germline V gives CDR1 MNHEY, CDR2 SMNVEV (reference sequence). The CDR3 is made up of 14 amino acids. With 3 bases removed from V and 4 bases from J, the gap between germline ends came to 10 bases. The CDR3 is CASSFTGLGNTIYF. CDR3 DNA sequence: TGTGCCAGCAGTTTTACAGGGCTGGGAAACACCATATATTTT.

CDR3 residues: CASSLRDSTYEQYV. CDR3 nucleotides: TGTGCCAGCAGCCTCCGGGACTCAACCTACGAGCAGTACGTC. This chain connects TRBV13 to TRBJ2-7; D is possibly TRBD2 (6 bases). With 5 bases removed from V and 2 bases from J, the gap between germline ends came to 13 bases. This CDR3 contains 14 residues. The germline V gene has CDR1 PRHDT and CDR2 FYEKMQ (reference sequence).

This clone was detected many times. The chain uses TRBV5-1 and TRBJ2-6, with 8 bases fitting TRBD1. V shed 6 bases, J shed 4 bases, and the junction held 6 bases outside the gene matches. The CDR3 is 15 residues long. Germline V CDR1 and CDR2: SGHRS, YFSETQ. The CDR3 DNA reads as TGCGCCAGCACGACAGGGGTACCGGGGGCCAACGTCCTGACTTTC. Its protein is CASTTGVPGANVLTF.

The rearrangement uses TRBV11-2 and TRBJ1-5; D is possibly TRBD1 (6 bases). V lost 4 bases and J lost 7, with 11 bases in between. The CDR3 covers 13 residues. Germline assignment: CDR1 SGHAT and CDR2 FQNNGV. CDR3 residues: CASSYSDRQPQHF. CDR3 sequence (DNA): TGTGCCAGCAGCTACTCGGACAGACAGCCCCAGCATTTT.